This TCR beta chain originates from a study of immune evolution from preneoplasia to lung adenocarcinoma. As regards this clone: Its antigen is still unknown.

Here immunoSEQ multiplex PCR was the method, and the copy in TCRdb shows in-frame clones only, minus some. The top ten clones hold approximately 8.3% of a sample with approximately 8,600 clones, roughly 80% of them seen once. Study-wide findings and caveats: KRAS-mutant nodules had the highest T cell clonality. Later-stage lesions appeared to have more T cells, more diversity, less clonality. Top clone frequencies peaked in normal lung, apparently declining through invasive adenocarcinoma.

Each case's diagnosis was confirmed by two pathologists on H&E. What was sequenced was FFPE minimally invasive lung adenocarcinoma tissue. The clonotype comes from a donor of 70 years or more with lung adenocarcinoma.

CDR3 nucleotide sequence: TGCGCCAGCAGCTTGTGGGAGGGCTCGGAGACCCAGTACTTC. The encoded protein is CASSLWEGSETQYF. The chain combines TRBV5-1 with TRBJ2-5; 7 positions agree with TRBD2. Per germline, CDR1 SGHRS and CDR2 YFSETQ. The ends lost 1 base at V and 5 bases at J; junction bases unmatched: 5. The length of the CDR3 is 14 residues.